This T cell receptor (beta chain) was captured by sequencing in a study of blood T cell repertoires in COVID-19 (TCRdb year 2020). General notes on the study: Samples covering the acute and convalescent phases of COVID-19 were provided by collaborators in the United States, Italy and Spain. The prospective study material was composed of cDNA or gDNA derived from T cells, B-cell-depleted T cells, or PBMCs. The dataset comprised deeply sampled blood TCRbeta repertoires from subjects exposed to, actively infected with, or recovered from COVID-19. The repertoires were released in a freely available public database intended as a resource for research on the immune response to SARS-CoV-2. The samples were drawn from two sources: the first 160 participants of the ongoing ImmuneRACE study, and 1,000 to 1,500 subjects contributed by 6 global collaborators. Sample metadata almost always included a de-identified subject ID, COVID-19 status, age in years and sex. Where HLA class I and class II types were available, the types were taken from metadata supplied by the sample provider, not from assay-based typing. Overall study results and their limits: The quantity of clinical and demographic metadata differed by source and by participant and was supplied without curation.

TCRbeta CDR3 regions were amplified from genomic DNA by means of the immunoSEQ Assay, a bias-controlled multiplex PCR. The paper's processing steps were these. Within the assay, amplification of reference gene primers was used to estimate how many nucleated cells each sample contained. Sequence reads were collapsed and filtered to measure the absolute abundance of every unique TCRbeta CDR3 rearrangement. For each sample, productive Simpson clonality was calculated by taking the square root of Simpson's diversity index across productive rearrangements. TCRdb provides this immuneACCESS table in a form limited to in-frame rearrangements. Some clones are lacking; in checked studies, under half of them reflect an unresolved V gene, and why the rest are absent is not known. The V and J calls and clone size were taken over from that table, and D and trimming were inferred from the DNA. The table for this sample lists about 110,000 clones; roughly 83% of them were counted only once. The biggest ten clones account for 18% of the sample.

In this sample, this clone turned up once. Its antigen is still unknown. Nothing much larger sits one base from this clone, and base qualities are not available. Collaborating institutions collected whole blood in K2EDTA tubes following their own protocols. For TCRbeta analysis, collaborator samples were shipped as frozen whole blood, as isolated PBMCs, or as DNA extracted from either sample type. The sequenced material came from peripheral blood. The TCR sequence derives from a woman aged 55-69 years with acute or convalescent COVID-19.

The sequenced DNA is TGCAGTGCTAGTTCGGGGAGCTCTGGAAACACCATATATTTT. It translates as CSASSGSSGNTIYF. This chain is built from TRBV20-1 and TRBJ1-3; no confident D gene assignment can be made. From the cysteine through the phenylalanine, the CDR3 covers 14 amino acids. Here the CDR3 DNA is all that survives: 42 bases in frame from base 1. Relative to germline, V is 3 bases shorter and J is 0 bases shorter, with 9 bases between their ends. The germline V gene encodes CDR1 DFQATT and CDR2 SNEGSKA (reference sequence).